The clone carrying this T cell receptor (beta chain) was detected only a few times. Antigen unknown. The second PCR ran roughly 6 to 11 cycles with a sample-barcoded 5' primer and J-beta primers. Sequencing recovered at least 3 million CDR3-containing paired-end reads from each sample. TCRdb re-derived calls from the 5' RACE reads in MiXCR, one entry per CDR3 protein. The top ten clones hold approximately 2.1% of a sample with about 2 million distinct CDR3 sequences, roughly 50% of them seen once. The data were taken from a study of blood T cells in healthy people across ages. Study outcomes and limitations: TCR beta diversity correlated strongly with naive T cell percentage.

This CDR3 is built from 14 residues. With V trimmed by 6 bases and J by 4 bases, 7 bases remained unmatched. From germline, CDR1 is MNHEY and CDR2 SVGEGT. Staff drew around 10 milliliters of peripheral blood from each donor. The specimen sequenced was blood. This chain joins TRBV6-2 or TRBV6-3 and TRBJ2-3, with TRBD2 matching over 7 bases. The source of this sequence is a woman aged 40-49 years in good health. The CDR3 DNA sequence: TGTGCCAGCAGCAAAAAGCGGGGAGCAGATACGCAGTATTTT. The encoded protein is CASSKKRGADTQYF.